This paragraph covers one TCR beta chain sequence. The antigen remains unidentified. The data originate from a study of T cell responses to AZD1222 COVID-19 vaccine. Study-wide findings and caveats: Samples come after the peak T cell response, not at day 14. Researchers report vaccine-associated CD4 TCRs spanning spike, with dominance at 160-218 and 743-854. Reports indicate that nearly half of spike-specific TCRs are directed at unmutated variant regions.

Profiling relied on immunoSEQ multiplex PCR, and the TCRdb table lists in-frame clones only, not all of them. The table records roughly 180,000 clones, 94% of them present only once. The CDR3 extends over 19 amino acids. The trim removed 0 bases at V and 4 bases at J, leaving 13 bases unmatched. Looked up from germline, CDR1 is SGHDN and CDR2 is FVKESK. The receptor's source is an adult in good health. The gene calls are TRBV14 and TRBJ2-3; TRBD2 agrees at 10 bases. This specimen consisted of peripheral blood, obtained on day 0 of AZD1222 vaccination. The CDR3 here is CASSQESPVLAGVPDTQYF. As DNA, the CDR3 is TGTGCCAGCAGCCAAGAGTCGCCCGTCCTAGCGGGAGTCCCAGATACGCAGTATTTT.